The table lists the clone carrying this TCR beta chain with many counts. Its antigen is unknown. These data belong to a study of T cells in Graves' hyperthyroidism and ophthalmopathy. Study conclusions and caveats: Classification by a 13 V-J model distinguished ophthalmopathy from stable hyperthyroidism.

Fresh peripheral blood, roughly 10 ml, was the source of the PBMCs. In germline, CDR1 is DFQATT, CDR2 SNEGSKA (reference sequence). The CDR3 consists of 11 residues. The V end lost 6 bases, the J end lost 1 base, and 5 bases lay between the germline ends. From RNA transcripts, TCR beta CDR3 regions were amplified. HTBI primers drove first-round RT-PCR of the TCR CDR3. TCRdb fed the multiplex PCR reads into MiXCR, producing one record per CDR3 protein. Among 200,000 to 250,000 distinct CDR3 sequences listed, roughly 18% were seen once. This clonotype was sampled from a man in his forties with Graves' hyperthyroidism. This chain uses TRBV20-1 with TRBJ2-3; no clear D. The specimen sequenced was blood. CDR3 bases: TGCAGTGCCGAGGGCACAGATACGCAGTATTTT. It yields the protein CSAEGTDTQYF.